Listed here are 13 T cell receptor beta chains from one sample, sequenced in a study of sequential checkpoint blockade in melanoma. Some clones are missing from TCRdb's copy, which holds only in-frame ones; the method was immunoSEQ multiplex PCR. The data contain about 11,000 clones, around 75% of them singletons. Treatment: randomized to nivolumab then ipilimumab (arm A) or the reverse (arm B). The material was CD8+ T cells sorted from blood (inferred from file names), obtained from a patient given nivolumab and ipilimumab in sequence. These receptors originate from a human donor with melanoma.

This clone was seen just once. CDR3 loop: CASSEYKNNYEQYF. In DNA, the CDR3 is TGTGCCAGCAGTGAATATAAAAACAACTACGAGCAGTACTTC. V gene TRBV25-1 combines with J gene TRBJ2-7; D gene ambiguous. V was trimmed by 0 bases and J by 3 bases, leaving 9 bases between them. CDR3 length: 14 amino acids. Germline V gene lookup returns CDR1 MGHDK and CDR2 SYGVNS.

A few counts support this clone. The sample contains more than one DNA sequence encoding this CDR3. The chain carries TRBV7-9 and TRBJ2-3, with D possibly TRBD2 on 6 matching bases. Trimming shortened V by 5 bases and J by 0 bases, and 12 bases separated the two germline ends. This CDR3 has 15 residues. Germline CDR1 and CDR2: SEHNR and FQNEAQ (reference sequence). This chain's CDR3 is CASSPPGVSTDTQYF. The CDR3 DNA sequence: TGTGCCAGCAGCCCGCCGGGGGTCAGCACAGATACGCAGTATTTT.

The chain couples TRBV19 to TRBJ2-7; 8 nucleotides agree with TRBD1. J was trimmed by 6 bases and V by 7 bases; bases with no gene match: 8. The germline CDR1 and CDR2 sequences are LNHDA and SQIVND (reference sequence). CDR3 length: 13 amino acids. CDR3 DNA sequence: TGTGCCAGTATAGGACCAGGGGGCGGCGAGCAGTACTTC. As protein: CASIGPGGGEQYF. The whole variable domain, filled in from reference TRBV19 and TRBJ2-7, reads DGGITQSPKYLFRKEGQNVTLSCEQNLNHDAMYWYRQDPGQGLRLIYYSQIVNDFQKGDIAEGYSVSREKKESFPLTVTSAQKNPTAFYLCASIGPGGGEQYFGPGTRLTVT.

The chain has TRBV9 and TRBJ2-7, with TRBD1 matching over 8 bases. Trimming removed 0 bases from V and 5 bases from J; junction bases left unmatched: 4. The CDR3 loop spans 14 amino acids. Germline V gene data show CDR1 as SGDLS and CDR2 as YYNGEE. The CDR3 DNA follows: TGTGCCAGCAGCGTAGGGGACAGGATCCACGAGCAGTACTTC. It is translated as CASSVGDRIHEQYF.

The CDR3 loop reads CASSEERGDPYEQYF. CDR3 sequence (DNA): TGTGCCAGCAGTGAAGAGCGGGGGGATCCCTACGAGCAGTACTTC. V gene TRBV6-1 combines with J gene TRBJ2-7, with 9 bases that match TRBD2. Germline V gives CDR1 MNHNS, CDR2 SASEGT. Germline trimming cut 1 base from V and 2 bases from J; bases unmatched to any gene: 3. The CDR3 covers 15 residues.

Here the CDR3 reads CASSVGAIESYNEQFF. The CDR3 DNA follows: TGTGCCAGCAGCGTAGGGGCGATAGAGTCCTACAATGAGCAGTTCTTC. The genes are TRBV7-9 and TRBJ2-1, with D possibly being TRBD1 (5 bases). Trimming stripped 5 bases from V and 1 base from J, with 15 bases between. The CDR3 runs 16 residues. Looked up from germline, CDR1 is SEHNR and CDR2 is FQNEAQ (reference sequence).

The CDR3 DNA is TGTGCCAGCAGTGTTGGGGACAGAGACATAGATACGCAGTATTTT. Its translation: CASSVGDRDIDTQYF. The chain has TRBV2 and TRBJ2-3; 7 nucleotides match TRBD1. Per germline, CDR1 SNHLY and CDR2 FYNNEI. This CDR3 contains 15 residues. V was pared by 4 bases and J by 5 bases, with 9 bases of the junction left unmatched.

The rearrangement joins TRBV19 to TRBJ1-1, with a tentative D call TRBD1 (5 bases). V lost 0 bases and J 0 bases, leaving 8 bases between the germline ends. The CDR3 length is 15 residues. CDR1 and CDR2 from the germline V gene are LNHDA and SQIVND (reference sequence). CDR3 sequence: CASSIDLGVNTEAFF. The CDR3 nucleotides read TGTGCCAGTAGTATAGATCTAGGGGTGAACACTGAAGCTTTCTTT.

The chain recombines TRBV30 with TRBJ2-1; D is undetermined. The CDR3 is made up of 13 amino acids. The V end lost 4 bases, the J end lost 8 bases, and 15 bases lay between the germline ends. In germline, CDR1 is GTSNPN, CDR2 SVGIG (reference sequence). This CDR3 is CAWTNDFRDEQFF. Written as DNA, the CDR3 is TGTGCCTGGACAAACGACTTCCGCGATGAGCAGTTCTTC.

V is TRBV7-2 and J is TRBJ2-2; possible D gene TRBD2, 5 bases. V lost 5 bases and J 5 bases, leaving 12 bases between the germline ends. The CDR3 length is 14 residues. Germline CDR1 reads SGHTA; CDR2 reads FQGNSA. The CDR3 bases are TGTGCCAGCAGCCATAGGAGCGGTACCGGGGAGCTGTTTTTT. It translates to CASSHRSGTGELFF.

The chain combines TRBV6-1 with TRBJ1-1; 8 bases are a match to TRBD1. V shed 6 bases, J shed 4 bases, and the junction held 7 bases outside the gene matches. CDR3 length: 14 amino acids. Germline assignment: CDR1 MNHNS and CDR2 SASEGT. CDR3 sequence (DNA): TGTGCCAGCAGCCAGGGGGCAGGGGGCACTGAAGCTTTCTTT. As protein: CASSQGAGGTEAFF.

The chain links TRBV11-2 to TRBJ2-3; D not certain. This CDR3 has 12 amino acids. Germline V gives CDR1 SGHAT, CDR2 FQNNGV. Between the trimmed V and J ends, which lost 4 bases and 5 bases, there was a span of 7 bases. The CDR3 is CASSSLLDTQYF. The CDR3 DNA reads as TGTGCCAGCAGCTCCCTCTTAGATACGCAGTATTTT.

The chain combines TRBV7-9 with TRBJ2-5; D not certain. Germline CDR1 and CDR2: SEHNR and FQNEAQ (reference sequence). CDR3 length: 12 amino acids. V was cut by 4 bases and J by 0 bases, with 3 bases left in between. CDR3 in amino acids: CASSSYQETQYF. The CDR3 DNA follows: TGTGCCAGCAGCTCGTACCAAGAGACCCAGTACTTC. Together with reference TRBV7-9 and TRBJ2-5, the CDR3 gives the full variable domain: DTGVSQNPRHKITKRGQNVTFRCDPISEHNRLYWYRQTLGQGPEFLTYFQNEAQLEKSRLLSDRFSAERPKGSFSTLEIQRTEQGDSAMYLCASSSYQETQYFGPGTRLLVL.